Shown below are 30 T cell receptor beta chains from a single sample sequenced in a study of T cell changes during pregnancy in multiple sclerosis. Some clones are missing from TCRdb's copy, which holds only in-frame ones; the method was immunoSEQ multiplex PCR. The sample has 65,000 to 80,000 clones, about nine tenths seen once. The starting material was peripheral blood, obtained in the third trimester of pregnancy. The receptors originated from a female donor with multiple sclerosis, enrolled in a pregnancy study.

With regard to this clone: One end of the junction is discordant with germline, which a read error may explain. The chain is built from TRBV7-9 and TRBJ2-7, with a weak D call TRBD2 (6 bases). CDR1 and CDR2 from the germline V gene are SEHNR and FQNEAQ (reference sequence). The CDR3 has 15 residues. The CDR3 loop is CASSSTRGRSYERYF. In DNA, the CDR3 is TGTGCCAGCAGCTCGACTAGAGGCCGATCCTACGAGCGGTACTTC. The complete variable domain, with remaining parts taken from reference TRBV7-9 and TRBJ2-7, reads DTGVSQNPRHKITKRGQNVTFRCDPISEHNRLYWYRQTLGQGPEFLTYFQNEAQLEKSRLLSDRFSAERPKGSFSTLEIQRTEQGDSAMYLCASSSTRGRSYERYFGPGTRLTVT.

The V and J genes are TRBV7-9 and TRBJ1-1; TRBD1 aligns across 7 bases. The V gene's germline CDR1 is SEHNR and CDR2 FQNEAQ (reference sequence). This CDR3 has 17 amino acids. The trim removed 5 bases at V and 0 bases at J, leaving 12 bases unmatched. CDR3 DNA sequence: TGTGCCAGCAGCCCCTGGGCAACCGGGACAGTGAACACTGAAGCTTTCTTT. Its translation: CASSPWATGTVNTEAFF. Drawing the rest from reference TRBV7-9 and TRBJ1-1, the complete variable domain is DTGVSQNPRHKITKRGQNVTFRCDPISEHNRLYWYRQTLGQGPEFLTYFQNEAQLEKSRLLSDRFSAERPKGSFSTLEIQRTEQGDSAMYLCASSPWATGTVNTEAFFGQGTRLTVV.

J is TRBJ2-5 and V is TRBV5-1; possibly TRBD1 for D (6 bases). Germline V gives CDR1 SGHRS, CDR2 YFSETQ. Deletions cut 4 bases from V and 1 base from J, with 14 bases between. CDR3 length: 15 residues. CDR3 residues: CASSPLRTAQETQYF. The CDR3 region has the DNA TGCGCCAGCAGCCCCCTACGGACAGCCCAAGAGACCCAGTACTTC.

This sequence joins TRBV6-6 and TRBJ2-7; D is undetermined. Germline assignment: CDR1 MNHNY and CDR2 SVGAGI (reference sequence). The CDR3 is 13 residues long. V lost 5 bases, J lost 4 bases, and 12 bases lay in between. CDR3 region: CASSTKTPYEQYF. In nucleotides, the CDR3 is TGTGCCAGCAGTACGAAAACTCCTTACGAGCAGTACTTC.

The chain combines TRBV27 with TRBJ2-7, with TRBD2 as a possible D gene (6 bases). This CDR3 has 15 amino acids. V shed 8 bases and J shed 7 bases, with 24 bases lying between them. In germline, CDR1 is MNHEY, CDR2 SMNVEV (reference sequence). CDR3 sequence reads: CASGLGGAQGREQYF. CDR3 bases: TGTGCCAGCGGCCTGGGAGGCGCCCAGGGCAGGGAGCAGTACTTC.

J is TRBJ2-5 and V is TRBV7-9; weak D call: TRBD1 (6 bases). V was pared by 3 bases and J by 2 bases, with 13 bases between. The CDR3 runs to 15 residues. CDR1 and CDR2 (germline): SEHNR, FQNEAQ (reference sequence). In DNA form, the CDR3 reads TGTGCCAGCAGCTTTCCCGTAGACAGGCAAGAGACCCAGTACTTC. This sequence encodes CASSFPVDRQETQYF.

The DNA of the CDR3 is TGTGCCAGCAGTGAAGACTCGCGGACAGGGCTGGGCATTCAGTACTTC. It specifies CASSEDSRTGLGIQYF. The chain employs TRBV6-1 and TRBJ2-4; 8 bases match TRBD1. The V gene's germline CDR1 is MNHNS and CDR2 SASEGT. CDR3 length: 16 residues. V gave up 1 base and J gave up 9 bases; unmatched junction bases: 11.

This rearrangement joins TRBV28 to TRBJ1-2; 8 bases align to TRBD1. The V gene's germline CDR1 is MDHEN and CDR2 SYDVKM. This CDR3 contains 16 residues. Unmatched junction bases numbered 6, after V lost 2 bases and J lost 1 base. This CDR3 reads CASSLGQGASNYGYTF. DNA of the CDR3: TGTGCCAGCAGTTTAGGGCAGGGGGCAAGTAACTATGGCTACACCTTC.

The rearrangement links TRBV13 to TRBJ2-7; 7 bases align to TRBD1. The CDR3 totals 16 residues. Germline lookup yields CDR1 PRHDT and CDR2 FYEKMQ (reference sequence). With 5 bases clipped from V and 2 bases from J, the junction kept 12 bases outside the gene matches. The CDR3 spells CASSPHGEGAAYEQYF. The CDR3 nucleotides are TGTGCCAGCAGCCCCCACGGCGAGGGGGCGGCCTACGAGCAGTACTTC. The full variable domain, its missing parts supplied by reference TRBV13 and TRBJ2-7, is AAGVIQSPRHLIKEKRETATLKCYPIPRHDTVYWYQQGPGQDPQFLISFYEKMQSDKGSIPDRFSAQQFSDYHSELNMSSLELGDSALYFCASSPHGEGAAYEQYFGPGTRLTVT.

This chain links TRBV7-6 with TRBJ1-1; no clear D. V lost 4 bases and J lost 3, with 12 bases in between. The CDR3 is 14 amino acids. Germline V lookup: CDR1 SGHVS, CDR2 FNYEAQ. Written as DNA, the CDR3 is TGTGCCAGCAGCTCCGGTTTCAGGCACACTGAAGCTTTCTTT. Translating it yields CASSSGFRHTEAFF. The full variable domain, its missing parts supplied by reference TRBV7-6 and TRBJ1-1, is GAGVSQSPRYKVTKRGQDVALRCDPISGHVSLYWYRQALGQGPEFLTYFNYEAQQDKSGLPNDRFSAERPEGSISTLTIQRTEQRDSAMYRCASSSGFRHTEAFFGQGTRLTVV.

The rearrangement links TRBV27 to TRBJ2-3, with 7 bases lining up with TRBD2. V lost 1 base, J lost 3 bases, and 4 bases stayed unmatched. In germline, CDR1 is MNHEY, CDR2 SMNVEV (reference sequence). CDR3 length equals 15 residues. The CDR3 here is CASSLFLADTDTQYF. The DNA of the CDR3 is TGTGCCAGCAGTTTATTTCTAGCGGATACAGATACGCAGTATTTT.

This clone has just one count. CDR3 coding DNA: TGTGCCAGCAGCTTAGGTCAGGGGGAAAGCTACGAGCAGTACTTC. Amino acids: CASSLGQGESYEQYF. The rearrangement uses TRBV11-3 and TRBJ2-7; TRBD1 matches at 7 bases. The CDR3 loop spans 15 amino acids. CDR1 is SGHNT and CDR2 is YENEEA in the germline V gene. J gave up 3 bases and V 1 base, and 6 bases lay outside the gene matches.

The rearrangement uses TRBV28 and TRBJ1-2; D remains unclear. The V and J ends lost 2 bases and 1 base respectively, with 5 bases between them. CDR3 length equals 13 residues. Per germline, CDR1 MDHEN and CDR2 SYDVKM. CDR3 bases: TGTGCCAGCAGTTTAGGGCATAACTATGGCTACACCTTC. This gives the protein CASSLGHNYGYTF.

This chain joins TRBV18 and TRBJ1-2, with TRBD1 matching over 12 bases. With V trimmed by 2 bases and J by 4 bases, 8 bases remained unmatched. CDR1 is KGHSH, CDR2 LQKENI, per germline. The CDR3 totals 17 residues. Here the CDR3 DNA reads TGTGCCAGCTCACCAACTTATCAGGGACAGGGGGCCTATGGCTACACCTTC. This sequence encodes CASSPTYQGQGAYGYTF.

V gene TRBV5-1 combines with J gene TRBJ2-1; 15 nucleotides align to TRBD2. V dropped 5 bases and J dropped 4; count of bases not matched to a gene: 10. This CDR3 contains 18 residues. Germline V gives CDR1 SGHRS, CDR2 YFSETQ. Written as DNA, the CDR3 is TGCGCCAGCAGGCTTGGGACTAGCGGGGGGCGGTGGTACAATGAGCAGTTCTTC. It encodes CASRLGTSGGRWYNEQFF. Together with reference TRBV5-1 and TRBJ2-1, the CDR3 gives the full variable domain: KAGVTQTPRYLIKTRGQQVTLSCSPISGHRSVSWYQQTPGQGLQFLFEYFSETQRNKGNFPGRFSGRQFSNSRSEMNVSTLELGDSALYLCASRLGTSGGRWYNEQFFGPGTRLTVL.

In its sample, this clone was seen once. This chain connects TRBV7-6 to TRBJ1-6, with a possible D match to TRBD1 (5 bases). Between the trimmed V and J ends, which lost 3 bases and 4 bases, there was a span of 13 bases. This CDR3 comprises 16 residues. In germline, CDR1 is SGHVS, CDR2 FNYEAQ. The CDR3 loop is CASSFRQRLYNSPLHF. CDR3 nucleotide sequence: TGTGCCAGCAGCTTTCGACAGCGCCTTTATAATTCACCCCTCCACTTT.

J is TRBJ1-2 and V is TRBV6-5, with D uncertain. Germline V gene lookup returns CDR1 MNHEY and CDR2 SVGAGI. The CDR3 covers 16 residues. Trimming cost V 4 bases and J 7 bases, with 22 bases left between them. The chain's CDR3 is CASSSPPGEEVVGYTF. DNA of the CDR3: TGTGCCAGCAGTTCCCCCCCTGGGGAGGAGGTGGTTGGCTACACCTTC.

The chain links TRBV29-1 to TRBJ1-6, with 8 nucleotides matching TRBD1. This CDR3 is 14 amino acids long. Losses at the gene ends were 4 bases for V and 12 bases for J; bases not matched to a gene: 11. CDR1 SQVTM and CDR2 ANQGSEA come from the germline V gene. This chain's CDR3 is CSVADRGHQGPLHF. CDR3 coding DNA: TGCAGCGTTGCCGACAGGGGTCACCAGGGACCCCTCCACTTT.

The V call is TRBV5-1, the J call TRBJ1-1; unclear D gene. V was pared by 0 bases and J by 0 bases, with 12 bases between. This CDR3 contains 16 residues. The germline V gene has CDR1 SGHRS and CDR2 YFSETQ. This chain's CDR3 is CASSLALAAMNTEAFF. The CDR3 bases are TGCGCCAGCAGCTTGGCGTTGGCGGCGATGAACACTGAAGCTTTCTTT. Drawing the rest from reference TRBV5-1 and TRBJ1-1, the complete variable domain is KAGVTQTPRYLIKTRGQQVTLSCSPISGHRSVSWYQQTPGQGLQFLFEYFSETQRNKGNFPGRFSGRQFSNSRSEMNVSTLELGDSALYLCASSLALAAMNTEAFFGQGTRLTVV.

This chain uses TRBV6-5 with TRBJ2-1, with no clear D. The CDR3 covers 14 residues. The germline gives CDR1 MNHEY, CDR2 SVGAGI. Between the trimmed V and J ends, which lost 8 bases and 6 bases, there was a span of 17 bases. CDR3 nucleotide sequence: TGTGCCAGCGGCAAAGTTCAATTAAGCAATGAGCAGTTCTTC. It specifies CASGKVQLSNEQFF.

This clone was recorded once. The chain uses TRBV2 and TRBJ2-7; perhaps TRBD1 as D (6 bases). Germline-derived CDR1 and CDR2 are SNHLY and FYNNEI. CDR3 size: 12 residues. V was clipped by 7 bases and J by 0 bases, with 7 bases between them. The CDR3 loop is CASKGDSYEQYF. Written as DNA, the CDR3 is TGTGCCAGCAAGGGGGACTCCTACGAGCAGTACTTC.

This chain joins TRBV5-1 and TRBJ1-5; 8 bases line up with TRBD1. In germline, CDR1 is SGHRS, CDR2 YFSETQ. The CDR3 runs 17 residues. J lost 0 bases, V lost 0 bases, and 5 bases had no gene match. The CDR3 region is CASSLGTGFYSNQPQHF. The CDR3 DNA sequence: TGCGCCAGCAGCTTGGGGACAGGGTTTTATAGCAATCAGCCCCAGCATTTT.

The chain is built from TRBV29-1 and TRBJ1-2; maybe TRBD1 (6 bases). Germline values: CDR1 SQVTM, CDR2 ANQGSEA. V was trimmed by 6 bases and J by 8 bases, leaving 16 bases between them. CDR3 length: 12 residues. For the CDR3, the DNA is TGCAGCGTGCATCAGGGGATCGGAGGCTACACCTTC. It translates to CSVHQGIGGYTF. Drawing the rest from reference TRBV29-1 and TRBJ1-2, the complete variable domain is SAVISQKPSRDICQRGTSLTIQCQVDSQVTMMFWYRQQPGQSLTLIATANQGSEATYESGFVIDKFPISRPNLTFSTLTVSNMSPEDSSIYLCSVHQGIGGYTFGSGTRLTVV.

The CDR3 coding sequence is TGTGCCAGCAGCTTAGACAGAGGTTATGAGCAGTTCTTC. This translates into CASSLDRGYEQFF. The V and J genes are TRBV11-3 and TRBJ2-1; no firm D call. The CDR3 runs 13 residues. Trimming shortened V by 0 bases and J by 8 bases, and 8 bases separated the two germline ends. The germline V gene has CDR1 SGHNT and CDR2 YENEEA.

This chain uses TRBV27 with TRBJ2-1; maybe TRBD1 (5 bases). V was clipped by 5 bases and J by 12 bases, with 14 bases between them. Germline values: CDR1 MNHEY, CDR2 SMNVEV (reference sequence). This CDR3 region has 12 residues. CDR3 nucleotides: TGTGCCAGCAGTCCGGCAGGTAGGGGGCAGTTCTTC. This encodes CASSPAGRGQFF.

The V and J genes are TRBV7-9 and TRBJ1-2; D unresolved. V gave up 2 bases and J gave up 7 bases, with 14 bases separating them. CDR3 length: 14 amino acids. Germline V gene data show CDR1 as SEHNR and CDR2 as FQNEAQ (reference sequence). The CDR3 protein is CASSLSTGSIGYTF. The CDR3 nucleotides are TGTGCCAGCAGCTTATCGACCGGGAGTATTGGCTACACCTTC.

CDR3 sequence reads: CASSYGTSTYQQFF. In nucleotides, the CDR3 is TGTGCCAGCAGTTACGGTACTAGCACCTACCAGCAGTTCTTC. The J gene is TRBJ2-1, the V gene TRBV6-5, with D perhaps TRBD2 (6 bases). The V and J ends lost 2 bases and 11 bases respectively, with 16 bases between them. The germline V gene has CDR1 MNHEY and CDR2 SVGAGI. The CDR3 runs 14 residues.

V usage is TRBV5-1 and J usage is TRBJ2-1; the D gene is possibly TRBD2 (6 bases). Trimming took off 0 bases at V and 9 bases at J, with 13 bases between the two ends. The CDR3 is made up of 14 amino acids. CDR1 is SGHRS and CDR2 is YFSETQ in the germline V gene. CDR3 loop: CASSLGWRDGEQFF. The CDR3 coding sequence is TGCGCCAGCAGCTTGGGCTGGCGGGACGGTGAGCAGTTCTTC.

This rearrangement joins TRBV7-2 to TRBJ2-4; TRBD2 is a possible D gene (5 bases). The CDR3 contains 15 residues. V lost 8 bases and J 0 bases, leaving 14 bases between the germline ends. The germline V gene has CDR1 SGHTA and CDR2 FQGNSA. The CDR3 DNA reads TGTGCCAGCCGAGGGAGTGAGGGAGCCAAAAACATTCAGTACTTC. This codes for CASRGSEGAKNIQYF. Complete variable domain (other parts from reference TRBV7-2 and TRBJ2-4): GAGVSQSPSNKVTEKGKDVELRCDPISGHTALYWYRQSLGQGLEFLIYFQGNSAPDKSGLPSDRFSAERTGGSVSTLTIQRTQQEDSAVYLCASRGSEGAKNIQYFGAGTRLSVL.

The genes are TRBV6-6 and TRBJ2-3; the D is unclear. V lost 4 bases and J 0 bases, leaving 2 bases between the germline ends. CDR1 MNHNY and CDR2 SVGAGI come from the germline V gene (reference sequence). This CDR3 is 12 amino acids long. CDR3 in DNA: TGTGCCAGCAGTTCTAGCACAGATACGCAGTATTTT. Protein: CASSSSTDTQYF.